This T cell receptor beta chain originates from a study of T-cell reconstitution after alpha-beta-depleted transplantation in children. CDR1 and CDR2 (germline): DFQATT, SNEGSKA (reference sequence). V gave up 6 bases and J gave up 3 bases, with 16 bases separating them. The CDR3 spans 14 residues. Ten or more counts support this clonotype. Unique molecular identifiers were used to barcode this TCRbeta library. TCRdb re-derived calls from the PCR reads in MiXCR, one entry per CDR3 protein. This table has hundreds of thousands of distinct CDR3 sequences, about a tenth appearing once. V is TRBV20-1 and J is TRBJ2-3; D is possibly TRBD2 (5 bases). The material sequenced was PBMCs, taken before TCRalphabeta/CD19-depleted stem cell transplant. The sequence was obtained from a boy younger than two with acute myeloid leukemia, due to receive a stem cell transplant. CDR3 region: CSATYRDWTDTQYF. For the CDR3, the DNA is TGCAGTGCCACCTACCGGGATTGGACAGATACGCAGTATTTT.